This section outlines one T cell receptor beta chain sequence together with its context. The target antigen is unknown. TCRdb's table, derived via immunoSEQ multiplex PCR, lists solely in-frame clones and lacks some. Here the sample spans around 3,000 clones, approximately 73% being singletons. These data belong to a study of CD8 T cell repertoires and HIV-1 epitope variants. The wider study: Separate wells received one of Twenty-five Gag or Nef variant peptides. An uncultured baseline aliquot held 1M T cells.

This CDR3 is 15 amino acids long. Trimming stripped 0 bases from V and 8 bases from J, with 17 bases between. The germline gives CDR1 SGDLS, CDR2 YYNGEE. The gene calls are TRBV9 and TRBJ1-2; D is perhaps TRBD1 (5 bases). This TCR was recovered from a male donor with HIV. Sequencing was done on a sample of cultured CD8+ T cells derived from PBMCs. The CDR3 bases are TGTGCCAGCAGCGTAGCTACGGGGGTCGGAAAGGGCTACACCTTC. The encoded protein is CASSVATGVGKGYTF.